Below are 2 T cell receptor beta chains sequenced from a single sample in a study of blood T cell repertoires in COVID-19. TCRdb keeps only in-frame clones here, not all; method: immunoSEQ multiplex PCR. The data show about 180,000 clones, about 84% seen once. The sample comprised peripheral blood. The receptors stem from a human donor in a cohort sampled during active COVID-19.

This rearrangement joins TRBV6-2 or TRBV6-3 to TRBJ2-5; D is possibly TRBD2 (5 bases). Trimming took 5 bases from V and 2 from J, leaving 12 bases between them. CDR1 is MNHEY and CDR2 is SVGEGT in the germline V gene. The CDR3 has 14 residues. CDR3 DNA: TGTGCCAGCAGTACCTACGGGAAGCAAGAGACCCAGTACTTC. Translating it yields CASSTYGKQETQYF.

The CDR3 sequence is CASSKETGVLNTEAFF. CDR3 nucleotide sequence: TGCGCCAGCAGCAAGGAAACAGGGGTATTAAACACTGAAGCTTTCTTT. The V call is TRBV4-1, the J call TRBJ1-1, with 7 positions matching TRBD1. From germline, CDR1 is MGHRA and CDR2 YSYEKL. The CDR3 has 16 residues. The V segment lost 5 bases and the J segment 2 bases; nucleotides outside the gene matches: 11.